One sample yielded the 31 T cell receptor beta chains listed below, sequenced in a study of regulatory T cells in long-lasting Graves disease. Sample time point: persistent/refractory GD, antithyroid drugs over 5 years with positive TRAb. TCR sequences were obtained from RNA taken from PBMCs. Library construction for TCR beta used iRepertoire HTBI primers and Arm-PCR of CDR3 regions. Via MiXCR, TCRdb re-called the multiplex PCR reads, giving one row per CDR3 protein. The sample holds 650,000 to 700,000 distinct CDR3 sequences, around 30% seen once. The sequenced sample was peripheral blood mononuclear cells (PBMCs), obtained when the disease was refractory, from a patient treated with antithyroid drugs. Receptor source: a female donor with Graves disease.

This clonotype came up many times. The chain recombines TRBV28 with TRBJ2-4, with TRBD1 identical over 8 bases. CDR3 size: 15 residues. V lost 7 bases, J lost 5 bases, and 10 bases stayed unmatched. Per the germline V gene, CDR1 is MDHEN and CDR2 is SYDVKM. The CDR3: CASKPPQGQENIQYF. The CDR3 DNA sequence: TGTGCCAGCAAACCACCCCAGGGACAGGAAAACATTCAGTACTTC. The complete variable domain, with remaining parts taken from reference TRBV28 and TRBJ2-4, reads DVKVTQSSRYLVKRTGEKVFLECVQDMDHENMFWYRQDPGLGLRLIYFSYDVKMKEKGDIPEGYSVSREKKERFSLILESASTNQTSMYLCASKPPQGQENIQYFGAGTRLSVL.

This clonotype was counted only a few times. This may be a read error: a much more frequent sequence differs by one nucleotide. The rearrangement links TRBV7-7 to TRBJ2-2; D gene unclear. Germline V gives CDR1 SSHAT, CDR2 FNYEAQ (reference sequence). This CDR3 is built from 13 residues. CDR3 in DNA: TGTGCCAGCAGCCCAGAGATCACCGAGGAGCTGTTTTTT. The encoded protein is CASSPEITEELFF.

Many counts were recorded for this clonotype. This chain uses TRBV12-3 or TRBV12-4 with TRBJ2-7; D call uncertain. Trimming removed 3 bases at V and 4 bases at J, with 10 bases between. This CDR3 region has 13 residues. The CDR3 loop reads CASSFGSLYEQYF. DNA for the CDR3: TGTGCCAGCAGTTTTGGCAGCCTTTACGAGCAGTACTTC.

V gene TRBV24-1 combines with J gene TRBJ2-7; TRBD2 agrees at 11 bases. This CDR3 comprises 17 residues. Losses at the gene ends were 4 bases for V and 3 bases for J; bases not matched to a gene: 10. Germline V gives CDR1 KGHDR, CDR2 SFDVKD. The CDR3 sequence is CATSEMTSGIRGYEQYF. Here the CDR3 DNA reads TGTGCCACCAGTGAAATGACTAGCGGGATCAGAGGCTACGAGCAGTACTTC.

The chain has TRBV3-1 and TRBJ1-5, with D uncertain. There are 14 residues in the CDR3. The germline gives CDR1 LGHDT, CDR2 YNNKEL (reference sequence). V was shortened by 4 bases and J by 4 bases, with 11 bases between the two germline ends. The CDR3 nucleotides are TGTGCCAGCAGCCCTCGCAGTGGAAATCAGCCCCAGCATTTT. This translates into CASSPRSGNQPQHF.

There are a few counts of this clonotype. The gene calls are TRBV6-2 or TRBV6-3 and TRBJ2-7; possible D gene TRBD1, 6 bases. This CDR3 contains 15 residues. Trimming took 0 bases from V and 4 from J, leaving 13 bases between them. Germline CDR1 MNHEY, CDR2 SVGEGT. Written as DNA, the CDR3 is TGTGCCAGCAGTTACTCATGTGACAGGCGGTACGAGCAGTACTTC. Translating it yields CASSYSCDRRYEQYF.

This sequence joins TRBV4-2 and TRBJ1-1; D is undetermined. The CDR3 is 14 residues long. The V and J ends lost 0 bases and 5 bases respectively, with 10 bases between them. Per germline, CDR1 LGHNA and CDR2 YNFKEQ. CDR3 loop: CASSQDLRWTEAFF. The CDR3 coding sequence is TGTGCCAGCAGCCAAGATCTACGGTGGACTGAAGCTTTCTTT.

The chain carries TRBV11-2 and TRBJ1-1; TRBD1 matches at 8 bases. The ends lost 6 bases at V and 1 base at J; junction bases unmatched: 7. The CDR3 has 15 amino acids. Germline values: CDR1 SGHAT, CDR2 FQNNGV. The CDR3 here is CASRGSGTGNTEAFF. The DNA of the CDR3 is TGTGCCAGCAGGGGCTCCGGGACAGGGAACACTGAAGCTTTCTTT.

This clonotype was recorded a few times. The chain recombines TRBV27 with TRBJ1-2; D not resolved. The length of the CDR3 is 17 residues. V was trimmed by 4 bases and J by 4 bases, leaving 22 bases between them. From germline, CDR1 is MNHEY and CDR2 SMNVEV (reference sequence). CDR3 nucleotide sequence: TGTGCCAGCAGTTCCCACAATTCTTATCGGGAGGTCTATGGCTACACCTTC. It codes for CASSSHNSYREVYGYTF.

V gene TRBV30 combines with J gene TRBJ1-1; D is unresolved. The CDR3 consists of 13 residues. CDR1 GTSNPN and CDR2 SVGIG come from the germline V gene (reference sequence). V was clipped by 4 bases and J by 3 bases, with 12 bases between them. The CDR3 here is CAWNLGFHTEAFF. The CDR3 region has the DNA TGTGCCTGGAATTTGGGGTTCCACACTGAAGCTTTCTTT.

The CDR3 DNA reads TGTGCCAGCAGTTTTCAGGGACAGGGGAATCAGCCCCAGCATTTT. Translation: CASSFQGQGNQPQHF. V and J are TRBV27 and TRBJ1-5, with 10 bases matching TRBD1. J lost 4 bases, V lost 3 bases, and 3 bases had no gene match. Germline V gene sequence: CDR1 MNHEY, CDR2 SMNVEV (reference sequence). This CDR3 is built from 15 residues.

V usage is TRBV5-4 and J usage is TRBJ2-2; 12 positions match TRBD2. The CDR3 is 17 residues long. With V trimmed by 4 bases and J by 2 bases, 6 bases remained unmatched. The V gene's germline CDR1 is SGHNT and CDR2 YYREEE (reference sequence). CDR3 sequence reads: CASSTGTSGFNTGELFF. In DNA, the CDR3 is TGTGCCAGCAGCACCGGGACTAGCGGGTTTAACACCGGGGAGCTGTTTTTT.

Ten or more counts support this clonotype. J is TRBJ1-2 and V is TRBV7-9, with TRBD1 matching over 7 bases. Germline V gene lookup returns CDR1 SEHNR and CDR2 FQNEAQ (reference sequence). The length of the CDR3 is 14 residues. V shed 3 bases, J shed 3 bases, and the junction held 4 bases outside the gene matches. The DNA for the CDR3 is TGTGCCAGCAGCTTCGAGGGGGCTGACTATGGCTACACCTTC. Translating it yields CASSFEGADYGYTF.

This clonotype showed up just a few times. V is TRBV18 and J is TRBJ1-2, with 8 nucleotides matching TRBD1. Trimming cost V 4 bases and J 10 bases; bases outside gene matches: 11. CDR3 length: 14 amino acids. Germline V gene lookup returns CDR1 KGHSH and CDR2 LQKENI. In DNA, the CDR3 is TGTGCCAGCTCACACACTGTACCAGGGGGCTACTACACCTTC. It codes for CASSHTVPGGYYTF.

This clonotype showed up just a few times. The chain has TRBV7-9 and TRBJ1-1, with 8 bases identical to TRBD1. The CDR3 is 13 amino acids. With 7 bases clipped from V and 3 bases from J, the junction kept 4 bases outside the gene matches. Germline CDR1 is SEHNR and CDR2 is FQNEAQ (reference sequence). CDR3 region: CASNQQGDTEAFF. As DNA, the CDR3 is TGTGCCAGCAACCAACAGGGGGACACTGAAGCTTTCTTT. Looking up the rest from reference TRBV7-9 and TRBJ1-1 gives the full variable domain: DTGVSQNPRHKITKRGQNVTFRCDPISEHNRLYWYRQTLGQGPEFLTYFQNEAQLEKSRLLSDRFSAERPKGSFSTLEIQRTEQGDSAMYLCASNQQGDTEAFFGQGTRLTVV.

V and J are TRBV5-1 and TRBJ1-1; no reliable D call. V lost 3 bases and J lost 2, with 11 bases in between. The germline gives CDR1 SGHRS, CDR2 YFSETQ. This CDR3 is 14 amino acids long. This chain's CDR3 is CASSSQSLNTEAFF. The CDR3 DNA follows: TGCGCCAGCAGCTCACAGAGCCTTAACACTGAAGCTTTCTTT.

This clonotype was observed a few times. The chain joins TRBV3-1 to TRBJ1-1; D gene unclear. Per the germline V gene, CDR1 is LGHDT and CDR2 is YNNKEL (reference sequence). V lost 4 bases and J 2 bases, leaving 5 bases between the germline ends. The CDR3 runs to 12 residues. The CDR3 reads CASSLYNTEAFF. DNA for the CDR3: TGTGCCAGCAGCCTCTACAACACTGAAGCTTTCTTT. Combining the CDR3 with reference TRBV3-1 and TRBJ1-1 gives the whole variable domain DTAVSQTPKYLVTQMGNDKSIKCEQNLGHDTMYWYKQDSKKFLKIMFSYNNKELIINETVPNRFSPKSPDKAHLNLHINSLELGDSAVYFCASSLYNTEAFFGQGTRLTVV.

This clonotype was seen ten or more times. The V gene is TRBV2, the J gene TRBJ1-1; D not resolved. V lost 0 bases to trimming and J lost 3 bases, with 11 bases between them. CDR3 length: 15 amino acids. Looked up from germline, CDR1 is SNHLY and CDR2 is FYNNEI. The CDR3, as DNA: TGTGCCAGCAGTGAAGCGCGAGGGCTCTACACTGAAGCTTTCTTT. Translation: CASSEARGLYTEAFF.

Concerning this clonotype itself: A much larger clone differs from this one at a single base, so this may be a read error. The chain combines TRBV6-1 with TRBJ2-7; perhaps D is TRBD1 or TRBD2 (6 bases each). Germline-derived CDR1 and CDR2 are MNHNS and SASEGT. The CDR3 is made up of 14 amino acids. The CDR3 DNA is TGTACCAGCAGTGAAGTCGGAGGGGGCTACGAGCAGTACTTC. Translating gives CTSSEVGGGYEQYF.

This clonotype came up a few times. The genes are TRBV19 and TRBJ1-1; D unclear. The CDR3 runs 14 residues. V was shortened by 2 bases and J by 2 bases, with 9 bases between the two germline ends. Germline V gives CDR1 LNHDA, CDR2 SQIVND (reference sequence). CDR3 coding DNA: TGTGCCAGTAGTATATCGCAGGTTAACACTGAAGCTTTCTTT. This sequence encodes CASSISQVNTEAFF.

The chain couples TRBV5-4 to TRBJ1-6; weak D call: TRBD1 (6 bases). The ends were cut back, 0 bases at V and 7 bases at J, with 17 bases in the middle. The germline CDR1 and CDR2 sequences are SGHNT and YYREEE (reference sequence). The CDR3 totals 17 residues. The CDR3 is CASSLGSRDTGNSPLHF. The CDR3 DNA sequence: TGTGCCAGCAGCTTGGGATCCCGGGACACAGGGAATTCACCCCTCCACTTT.

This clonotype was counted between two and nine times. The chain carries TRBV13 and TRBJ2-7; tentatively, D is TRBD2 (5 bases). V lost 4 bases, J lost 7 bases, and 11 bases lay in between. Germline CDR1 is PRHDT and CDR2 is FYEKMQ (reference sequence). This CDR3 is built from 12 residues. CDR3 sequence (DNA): TGTGCCAGCAGCTGGGCCCCGGGGGAGCAGTACTTC. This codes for CASSWAPGEQYF.

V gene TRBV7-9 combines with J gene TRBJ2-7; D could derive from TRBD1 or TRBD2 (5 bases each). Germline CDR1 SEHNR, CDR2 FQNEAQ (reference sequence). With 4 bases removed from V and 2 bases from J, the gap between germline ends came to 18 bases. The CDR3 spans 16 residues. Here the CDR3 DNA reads TGTGCCAGCAGCTCCACCGGGACCGGTTCTCCCTACGAGCAGTACTTC. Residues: CASSSTGTGSPYEQYF.

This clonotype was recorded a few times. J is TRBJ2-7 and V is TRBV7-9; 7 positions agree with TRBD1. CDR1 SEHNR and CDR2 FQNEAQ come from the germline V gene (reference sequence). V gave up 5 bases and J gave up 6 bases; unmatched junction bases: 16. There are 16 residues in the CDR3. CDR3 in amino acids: CASSLNSLWTGGEQYF. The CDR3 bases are TGTGCCAGCAGCCTCAATTCGCTTTGGACAGGTGGCGAGCAGTACTTC.

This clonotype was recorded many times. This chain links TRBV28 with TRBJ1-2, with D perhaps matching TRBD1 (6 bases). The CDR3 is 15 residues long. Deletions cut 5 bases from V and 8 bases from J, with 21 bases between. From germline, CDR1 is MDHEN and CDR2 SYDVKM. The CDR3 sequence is CASSKVTQGRLGYTF. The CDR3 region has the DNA TGTGCCAGCAGTAAAGTGACTCAGGGGAGGCTGGGCTACACCTTC.

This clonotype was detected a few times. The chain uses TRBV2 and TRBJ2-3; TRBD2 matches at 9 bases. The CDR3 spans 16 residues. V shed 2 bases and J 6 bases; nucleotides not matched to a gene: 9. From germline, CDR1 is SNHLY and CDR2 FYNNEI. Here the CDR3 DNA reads TGTGCCAGCAGTGAAATGGCGGGAGGGCGCATCGATACGCAGTATTTT. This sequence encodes CASSEMAGGRIDTQYF.

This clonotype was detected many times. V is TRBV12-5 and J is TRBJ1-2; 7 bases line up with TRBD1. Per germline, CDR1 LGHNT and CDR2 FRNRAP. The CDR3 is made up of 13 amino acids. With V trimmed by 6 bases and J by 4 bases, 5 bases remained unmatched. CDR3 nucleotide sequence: TGTGCTAGTGGACAGGGGCATTCCTATGGCTACACCTTC. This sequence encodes CASGQGHSYGYTF.

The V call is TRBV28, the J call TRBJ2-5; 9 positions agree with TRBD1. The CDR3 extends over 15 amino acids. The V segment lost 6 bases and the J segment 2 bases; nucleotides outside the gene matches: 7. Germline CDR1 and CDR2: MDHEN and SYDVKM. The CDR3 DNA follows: TGTGCCAGCAGCGACGGGACAGGGCGGCAAGAGACCCAGTACTTC. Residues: CASSDGTGRQETQYF.

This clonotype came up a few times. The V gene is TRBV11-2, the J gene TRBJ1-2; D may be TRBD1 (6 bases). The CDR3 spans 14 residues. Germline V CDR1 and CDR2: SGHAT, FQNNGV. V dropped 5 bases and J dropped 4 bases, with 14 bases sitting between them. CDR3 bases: TGTGCCAGCAGCCCTGCGGGGGGCGTCTATGGCTACACCTTC. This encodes CASSPAGGVYGYTF.

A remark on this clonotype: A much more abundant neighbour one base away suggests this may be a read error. CDR3 region: CASSAGFYGYTF. CDR3 coding DNA: TGTGCCAGCAGTGCCGGGTTCTATGGCTACACCTTC. This chain uses TRBV9 with TRBJ1-2; no firm D call. Germline V CDR1 and CDR2: SGDLS, YYNGEE. V was shortened by 5 bases and J by 4 bases, with 9 bases between the two germline ends. The CDR3 is 12 residues long.

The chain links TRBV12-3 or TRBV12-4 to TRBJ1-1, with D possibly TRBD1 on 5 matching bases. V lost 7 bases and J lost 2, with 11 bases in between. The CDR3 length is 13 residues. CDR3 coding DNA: TGTGCCAGCAATGGCAGGGCCAACACTGAAGCTTTCTTT. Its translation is CASNGRANTEAFF.